The rows below give T cell receptor beta chains drawn from one sample of a study of early T cells in non-severe SARS-CoV-2 infection. TCRdb itself ran the 5' RACE reads through MiXCR, one entry per CDR3 protein. This sample has some 42,000 distinct CDR3 sequences, with about 5.9% found just once. The sample was whole blood, taken at baseline. These receptors all stem from an adult who was a healthcare worker with PCR-confirmed SARS-CoV-2 infection or an uninfected control (not recorded which). CDR3s include the opening cysteine and the closing phenylalanine or tryptophan. A D gene is named only where the DNA matches it firmly. Clone size is given for some rows only: seen once, a few or many times, or a class if the clone is expanded.

size: many
V: TRBV11-2
D: .
J: TRBJ2-1
DNA: TGTGCCAGCAGGGCCGGGACGCTAACCTACAATGAGCAGTTCTTC
CDR3: CASRAGTLTYNEQFF

size: .
V: TRBV10-3
D: .
J: TRBJ1-4
DNA: TGTGCCATCAGTAACGGTAGCCAAGGAAAACTGTTTTTT
CDR3: CAISNGSQGKLFF

size: few
V: TRBV30
D: .
J: TRBJ2-1
DNA: TGTGCCCATGGAAGACCCGGGGACTCCTACAATGAGCAGTTCTTC
CDR3: CAHGRPGDSYNEQFF

size: .
V: TRBV20-1
D: TRBD2
J: TRBJ2-1
DNA: TGCAGTGCTAGATCCCTAGCGGACTCCTACAATGAGCAGTTCTTC
CDR3: CSARSLADSYNEQFF

size: few
V: TRBV6-6
D: TRBD1
J: TRBJ2-2
DNA: TGTGCCAGCAGTTACCCCGGGACAGGGGACACCGGGGAGCTGTTTTTT
CDR3: CASSYPGTGDTGELFF

size: many
V: TRBV20-1
D: .
J: TRBJ1-5
DNA: TGCAGTGCTAAAAGGGGGAATCAGCCCCAGCATTTT
CDR3: CSAKRGNQPQHF

size: .
V: TRBV7-6
D: TRBD2
J: TRBJ2-7
DNA: TGTGCCAGCAGCTTAACTAGCGGGGGTACCATCTACGAGCAGTACTTC
CDR3: CASSLTSGGTIYEQYF

size: many
V: TRBV5-8
D: .
J: TRBJ2-2
DNA: TGTGCCAGCAGCCATGGGACGAGGAACACCGGGGAGCTGTTTTTT
CDR3: CASSHGTRNTGELFF

size: .
V: TRBV11-2
D: .
J: TRBJ2-7
DNA: TGTGCCAGCAGCTTATATGGTCACGAGCAGTACTTC
CDR3: CASSLYGHEQYF

size: medium-sized
V: TRBV7-2
D: TRBD1
J: TRBJ2-5
DNA: TGTGCCAGCAGCCTACTGGGACAGCAAGAGACCCAGTACTTC
CDR3: CASSLLGQQETQYF

size: many
V: TRBV5-1
D: .
J: TRBJ1-5
DNA: TGCGCCAGCAGCTTGGAAAGTTATAGCAATCAGCCCCAGCATTTT
CDR3: CASSLESYSNQPQHF

size: many
V: TRBV11-2
D: .
J: TRBJ2-7
DNA: TGTGCCAGCAGCTTAGAGCGGCGGCCAAGCTCCTACGAGCAGTACTTC
CDR3: CASSLERRPSSYEQYF

size: many
V: TRBV7-2
D: TRBD1
J: TRBJ1-3
DNA: TGTGCCACCACCAAAACGGGACAGGGAGGAAACACCATATATTTT
CDR3: CATTKTGQGGNTIYF

size: .
V: TRBV18
D: .
J: TRBJ2-7
DNA: TGTGCCAGCTCACCGTGGGCAGAGACCTACGAGCAGTACTTC
CDR3: CASSPWAETYEQYF

size: many
V: TRBV5-1
D: .
J: TRBJ1-2
DNA: TGCGCCAGCAGCCTAAAGGGAGCAGTCCCTCACTATGGCTACACCTTC
CDR3: CASSLKGAVPHYGYTF

size: many
V: TRBV29-1
D: TRBD1
J: TRBJ1-2
DNA: TGCAGCACACAGACAGGGAACTATGGCTACACCTTC
CDR3: CSTQTGNYGYTF

size: .
V: TRBV12-3/TRBV12-4
D: .
J: TRBJ1-4
DNA: TGTGCCAGCAGTTTCGGTGAAAAACTGTTTTTT
CDR3: CASSFGEKLFF

size: few
V: TRBV6-2/TRBV6-3
D: .
J: TRBJ2-7
DNA: TGTGCCAGCAGTTACTCGATTTGGGAGCAGTACTTC
CDR3: CASSYSIWEQYF

size: many
V: TRBV29-1
D: .
J: TRBJ2-2
DNA: TGCAGCGTTAAGACAGATACAAACACCGGGGAGCTGTTTTTT
CDR3: CSVKTDTNTGELFF

size: few
V: TRBV12-3/TRBV12-4
D: .
J: TRBJ2-7
DNA: TGTGCCAGCAGTTTAGGATTCGGCGGAAGCTCCTACGAGCAGTACTTC
CDR3: CASSLGFGGSSYEQYF

size: .
V: TRBV11-3
D: .
J: TRBJ2-1
DNA: TGTGCCAGCAGCTTTCCCCCGGACAATGAGCAGTTCTTC
CDR3: CASSFPPDNEQFF

size: .
V: TRBV28
D: .
J: TRBJ1-1
DNA: TGTGCCAGCAGTTTGCAGAACACTGAAGCTTTCTTT
CDR3: CASSLQNTEAFF

size: many
V: TRBV2
D: TRBD1
J: TRBJ2-7
DNA: TGTGCCAGCAGCGATACCGGGACAGGGGGCTACGAGCAGTACTTC
CDR3: CASSDTGTGGYEQYF

size: few
V: TRBV11-2
D: .
J: TRBJ2-7
DNA: TGTGCCAGCAGCTTAGACAGGGGCAGCGGCGAGCAGTACTTC
CDR3: CASSLDRGSGEQYF

size: many
V: TRBV7-2
D: TRBD2
J: TRBJ2-5
DNA: TGTGCCAGCAGCTCCGACGTATTAGCGGGGGTAGAGACCCAGTACTTC
CDR3: CASSSDVLAGVETQYF

size: many
V: TRBV2
D: .
J: TRBJ2-6
DNA: TGTGCCAGCAGTCGCCGACGGTCTGGGGCCAACGTCCTGACTTTC
CDR3: CASSRRRSGANVLTF

size: few
V: TRBV29-1
D: .
J: TRBJ2-7
DNA: TGCAGCGTTGATATGGCCGCCCGGGGAGAGCAGTACTTC
CDR3: CSVDMAARGEQYF

size: few
V: TRBV29-1
D: .
J: TRBJ2-4
DNA: TGCAGCGTTGACGGGGGTAACAGACACCTAGCCAAAAACATTCAGTACTTC
CDR3: CSVDGGNRHLAKNIQYF

size: many
V: TRBV11-3
D: .
J: TRBJ2-6
DNA: TGTGCCAGCAGCTTCGGGGGGCCTGGGGCCAACGTCCTGACTTTC
CDR3: CASSFGGPGANVLTF